The 30 T cell receptor beta chains below were found in one sample sequenced in a study of cytomegalovirus exposure and HLA in healthy donors. Use of 60 Vbeta and 13 Jbeta primers characterized the PCR. Sequenced by immunoSEQ multiplex PCR; TCRdb stores in-frame clones only, minus some. The sample contains 95,000 to 130,000 clones, roughly 9% of which appear only once. Sequencing used PBMCs. The source is a man younger than 45 in good health and CMV-seronegative.

The chain recombines TRBV30 with TRBJ1-3, with TRBD1 as a possible D gene (5 bases). This CDR3 contains 15 residues. V lost 1 base and J lost 0, with 10 bases in between. The germline V gene encodes CDR1 GTSNPN and CDR2 SVGIG (reference sequence). CDR3 coding DNA: TGTGCCTGGAGTGGGTCAGGGTCCTCTGGAAACACCATATATTTT. Residues: CAWSGSGSSGNTIYF.

The chain employs TRBV6-5 and TRBJ2-5, with no clear D. The germline V gene has CDR1 MNHEY and CDR2 SVGAGI. CDR3 length equals 13 residues. V was cut by 6 bases and J by 4 bases, with 12 bases left in between. CDR3 DNA sequence: TGTGCCAGCAGCCCTACTAAACCAGAGACCCAGTACTTC. Translating it yields CASSPTKPETQYF.

This sequence joins TRBV5-4 and TRBJ2-1; 7 positions match TRBD2. Germline V gives CDR1 SGHNT, CDR2 YYREEE (reference sequence). CDR3 size: 16 residues. V lost 1 base and J lost 7; bases outside the gene matches: 11. In DNA, the CDR3 is TGTGCCAGCAGCTTGTTTGGCGGGAGTAGGGCGAATGAGCAGTTCTTC. Translated, it gives CASSLFGGSRANEQFF.

This clone was recorded once. The rearrangement uses TRBV11-2 and TRBJ2-5; 8 bases match TRBD1. The CDR3 loop spans 13 amino acids. CDR1 and CDR2 from the germline V gene are SGHAT and FQNNGV. The junction had 10 bases not matched to a gene; V was cut back by 5 bases and J by 11 bases. CDR3 region: CASSTHRGSEQYF. The CDR3 region has the DNA TGTGCCAGCAGCACCCACAGGGGGAGTGAGCAGTACTTC.

The chain recombines TRBV21-1 with TRBJ1-5. TRBV21-1 is described as a pseudogene. The CDR3 runs 15 residues. The CDR3 nucleotides read TGTGCCAGCAGCAACGAGGTGGGGAGCGTAAGGCCCCAGCATTTT. Protein: CASSNEVGSVRPQHF.

This clone showed up just a few times. V is TRBV27 and J is TRBJ2-3, with a weak D call TRBD1 (5 bases). V was pared by 2 bases and J by 5 bases, with 14 bases between. Germline V gene lookup returns CDR1 MNHEY and CDR2 SMNVEV (reference sequence). The CDR3 sequence is 15 residues long. Written as DNA, the CDR3 is TGTGCCAGCAGTTTACTGGCAGGGTGGGGAGATACGCAGTATTTT. Amino acid sequence: CASSLLAGWGDTQYF.

This clone appeared a few times. The same CDR3 arises from other DNA sequences in this sample as well. V gene TRBV5-1 combines with J gene TRBJ2-1, with TRBD2 matching 14 bases. This CDR3 is 15 amino acids long. V shed 5 bases, J shed 9 bases, and the junction held 7 bases outside the gene matches. CDR1 is SGHRS, CDR2 YFSETQ, per germline. The CDR3 nucleotides are TGCGCCAGCAGACCAGGACTAGCGGGAGGAGGTGAGCAGTTCTTC. Its protein product is CASRPGLAGGGEQFF.

Only a few counts were recorded for this clone. The chain carries TRBV15 and TRBJ1-1; D is uncertain. CDR1 is LNHNV, CDR2 YYDKDF, per germline (reference sequence). The length of the CDR3 is 15 residues. Trimming took off 0 bases at V and 1 base at J, with 9 bases between the two ends. The CDR3: CATSRDLASNTEAFF. In DNA form, the CDR3 reads TGTGCCACCAGCAGAGACCTGGCTTCGAACACTGAAGCTTTCTTT. The full variable domain, with the rest looked up from reference TRBV15 and TRBJ1-1, is DAMVIQNPRYQVTQFGKPVTLSCSQTLNHNVMYWYQQKSSQAPKLLFHYYDKDFNNEADTPDNFQSRRPNTSFCFLDIRSPGLGDTAMYLCATSRDLASNTEAFFGQGTRLTVV.

The rearrangement uses TRBV19 and TRBJ2-2, with 12 nucleotides matching TRBD2. The CDR3 consists of 18 residues. The germline V gene has CDR1 LNHDA and CDR2 SQIVND (reference sequence). V gave up 5 bases and J gave up 1 base; unmatched junction bases: 8. The CDR3 sequence is CASSFRTSGVRNTGELFF. In nucleotides, the CDR3 is TGTGCCAGTAGTTTCAGGACTAGCGGGGTTCGGAACACCGGGGAGCTGTTTTTT. The full variable domain, its missing parts supplied by reference TRBV19 and TRBJ2-2, is DGGITQSPKYLFRKEGQNVTLSCEQNLNHDAMYWYRQDPGQGLRLIYYSQIVNDFQKGDIAEGYSVSREKKESFPLTVTSAQKNPTAFYLCASSFRTSGVRNTGELFFGEGSRLTVL.

This clone has only a few counts. The chain couples TRBV29-1 to TRBJ2-7; 8 nucleotides line up with TRBD2. The CDR3 is 14 residues long. CDR1 is SQVTM, CDR2 ANQGSEA, per germline. Losses at the gene ends were 4 bases for V and 0 bases for J; bases not matched to a gene: 5. This CDR3 is CSVGAGGSSYEQYF. DNA for the CDR3: TGCAGCGTTGGGGCGGGAGGATCCTCCTACGAGCAGTACTTC.

This clone was seen more than once but under ten times. The chain combines TRBV4-2 with TRBJ2-3; TRBD2 agrees at 10 bases. Germline V CDR1 and CDR2: LGHNA, YNFKEQ. The V and J ends lost 2 bases and 0 bases, in that order; junction bases with no gene match: 2. The CDR3 spans 16 residues. Here the CDR3 reads CASSQMTSGSTDTQYF. CDR3 nucleotides: TGTGCCAGCAGCCAAATGACTAGCGGGAGCACAGATACGCAGTATTTT.

This clone came up a few times. The CDR3 DNA reads TGCGCCAGCAGCCCACCATCGGGGGGCACTGAAGCTTTCTTT. Protein: CASSPPSGGTEAFF. This sequence joins TRBV5-1 and TRBJ1-1; tentative D call: TRBD1 (5 bases). Germline lookup yields CDR1 SGHRS and CDR2 YFSETQ. The CDR3 runs to 14 residues. The V end lost 4 bases, the J end lost 4 bases, and 14 bases lay between the germline ends.

The chain uses TRBV14 and TRBJ1-2; D ambiguous. This CDR3 spans 13 amino acids. Germline values: CDR1 SGHDN, CDR2 FVKESK. V was shortened by 3 bases and J by 9 bases, with 14 bases between the two germline ends. CDR3 protein: CASSHLIRRSYTF. The CDR3 region has the DNA TGTGCCAGCAGCCATCTCATTCGGCGGAGCTACACCTTC.

This chain joins TRBV5-4 and TRBJ2-7; TRBD2 agrees at 7 bases. The length of the CDR3 is 14 residues. V was clipped by 5 bases and J by 6 bases; unmatched bases: 11. CDR1 and CDR2 from the germline V gene are SGHNT and YYREEE (reference sequence). As DNA, the CDR3 is TGTGCCAGCAGATGGGGTGGAGGGGAGGGCGAGCAGTACTTC. It specifies CASRWGGGEGEQYF. Supplemented by reference TRBV5-4 and TRBJ2-7, the full variable domain reads ETGVTQSPTHLIKTRGQQVTLRCSSQSGHNTVSWYQQALGQGPQFIFQYYREEENGRGNFPPRFSGLQFPNYSSELNVNALELDDSALYLCASRWGGGEGEQYFGPGTRLTVT.

This clone was counted between two and nine times. CDR3 sequence: CASSSGLAGERSEQFF. The DNA of the CDR3 is TGCGCCAGCAGCTCCGGACTAGCAGGCGAGCGTAGTGAGCAGTTCTTC. The gene calls are TRBV5-1 and TRBJ2-1; 8 bases align to TRBD2. Germline CDR1 and CDR2: SGHRS and YFSETQ. There are 16 residues in the CDR3. With 3 bases clipped from V and 9 bases from J, the junction kept 14 bases outside the gene matches.

This chain connects TRBV6-5 to TRBJ1-6; 9 bases fit TRBD1. Germline-derived CDR1 and CDR2 are MNHEY and SVGAGI. The J segment lost 7 bases and the V segment lost 4 bases, leaving 5 bases of the junction unmatched. CDR3 length: 15 residues. CDR3: CASSFGTGLNSPLHF. CDR3 nucleotide sequence: TGTGCCAGCAGTTTCGGGACAGGGTTAAATTCACCCCTCCACTTT.

As regards this clone: Other DNA sequences from this sample encode an identical CDR3 as well. The chain has TRBV5-1 and TRBJ2-1; maybe TRBD2 (5 bases). The length of the CDR3 is 15 residues. The V and J ends lost 2 bases and 4 bases respectively, with 13 bases between them. Germline V CDR1 and CDR2: SGHRS, YFSETQ. DNA for the CDR3: TGCGCCAGCAGCTTTGGGGAGAGCTCTTACAATGAGCAGTTCTTC. It specifies CASSFGESSYNEQFF.

This clone was seen a handful of times. V gene TRBV19 combines with J gene TRBJ2-1; D uncertain. The length of the CDR3 is 13 residues. Deletions cut 5 bases from V and 6 bases from J, with 11 bases between. CDR1 is LNHDA and CDR2 is SQIVND in the germline V gene (reference sequence). The CDR3 DNA reads TGTGCCAGTAGTTCTGGCGGAAGCAATGAGCAGTTCTTC. Translating it yields CASSSGGSNEQFF.

This clone was observed a handful of times. This rearrangement joins TRBV6-5 to TRBJ1-2, with 10 nucleotides matching TRBD1. The CDR3 has 15 amino acids. With 6 bases clipped from V and 8 bases from J, the junction kept 12 bases outside the gene matches. Per germline, CDR1 MNHEY and CDR2 SVGAGI. CDR3 DNA: TGTGCCAGCAGGAGAAGGGACAGGGGTGCGGAGGGCTACACCTTC. Amino acid sequence: CASRRRDRGAEGYTF.

This clone was detected only a few times. The genes are TRBV28 and TRBJ1-5; 8 nucleotides align to TRBD1. CDR1 is MDHEN and CDR2 is SYDVKM in the germline V gene. The CDR3 totals 15 residues. V was clipped by 3 bases and J by 4 bases; unmatched bases: 5. CDR3 region: CASSFQGAGNQPQHF. The CDR3 DNA sequence: TGTGCCAGCAGTTTCCAGGGGGCCGGGAATCAGCCCCAGCATTTT.

Only a few counts were recorded for this clone. V usage is TRBV19 and J usage is TRBJ1-5; D gene unclear. Looked up from germline, CDR1 is LNHDA and CDR2 is SQIVND (reference sequence). The CDR3 has 15 residues. Trimming cost V 2 bases and J 0 bases, with 8 bases left between them. The CDR3 DNA reads as TGTGCCAGTAGTATACGAGTCGATAGCAATCAGCCCCAGCATTTT. Protein: CASSIRVDSNQPQHF.

This clone has more than one count but fewer than ten. The CDR3 nucleotides read TGTGCCAGCAGCGTAGGGACATTAATGAACACTGAAGCTTTCTTT. Its protein product is CASSVGTLMNTEAFF. The rearrangement links TRBV9 to TRBJ1-1; D might be TRBD1 (5 bases). Trimming cost V 0 bases and J 0 bases, with 9 bases left between them. The CDR3 consists of 15 residues. The germline V gene encodes CDR1 SGDLS and CDR2 YYNGEE.

J is TRBJ2-5 and V is TRBV10-1; D is perhaps TRBD1 (5 bases). Trimming took off 2 bases at V and 5 bases at J, with 9 bases between the two ends. This CDR3 has 13 amino acids. Germline CDR1 is WNHNN and CDR2 is SYGVQD (reference sequence). This CDR3 reads CASSEGGAETQYF. The CDR3 nucleotides are TGCGCCAGCAGTGAGGGTGGGGCGGAGACCCAGTACTTC.

This clone came up a few times. This chain links TRBV7-9 with TRBJ2-1; maybe TRBD2 (6 bases). The CDR3 runs 13 residues. The germline V gene has CDR1 SEHNR and CDR2 FQNEAQ (reference sequence). Trimming stripped 5 bases from V and 8 bases from J, with 13 bases between. In nucleotides, the CDR3 is TGTGCCAGCAGCCTGCGCGGGATAGATGAGCAGTTCTTC. Its protein product is CASSLRGIDEQFF. Full variable domain (remainder filled in from reference TRBV7-9 and TRBJ2-1): DTGVSQNPRHKITKRGQNVTFRCDPISEHNRLYWYRQTLGQGPEFLTYFQNEAQLEKSRLLSDRFSAERPKGSFSTLEIQRTEQGDSAMYLCASSLRGIDEQFFGPGTRLTVL.

The rearrangement joins TRBV9 to TRBJ2-3, with 8 bases matching TRBD2. The CDR3 contains 15 residues. CDR1 is SGDLS, CDR2 YYNGEE, per germline. V shed 3 bases, J shed 8 bases, and the junction held 11 bases outside the gene matches. CDR3 bases: TGTGCCAGCAGCGGATCAGGTATCGGGGGGGGTACGCAGTATTTT. Protein sequence: CASSGSGIGGGTQYF.

This clone was found a few times. The rearrangement links TRBV11-2 to TRBJ1-1; D ambiguous. Germline V gene lookup returns CDR1 SGHAT and CDR2 FQNNGV. V lost 5 bases, J lost 5 bases, and 9 bases lay in between. This CDR3 region has 12 residues. The CDR3 DNA is TGTGCCAGCAGCGCCTATTGGACTGAAGCTTTCTTT. It yields the protein CASSAYWTEAFF.

Worth noting for this clone: One end of the junction is discordant with germline, which a read error may explain. The chain recombines TRBV27 with TRBJ1-1, with D tentatively TRBD1 (5 bases). Germline values: CDR1 MNHEY, CDR2 SMNVEV (reference sequence). This CDR3 contains 13 residues. CDR3 protein: CASSILGHTEAFF. CDR3 sequence (DNA): TGTGCCAGCTCCATTCTGGGGCACACCGAAGCTTTCTTT.

The chain links TRBV28 to TRBJ2-3, with D perhaps matching TRBD2 (6 bases). Germline CDR1 is MDHEN and CDR2 is SYDVKM. This CDR3 has 16 amino acids. V lost 6 bases, J lost 2 bases, and 18 bases lay in between. CDR3 amino acids: CASRQAGYISTDTQYF. The CDR3 DNA reads as TGTGCCAGCAGGCAAGCGGGTTATATATCCACAGATACGCAGTATTTT.

This clone has more than one count but fewer than ten. This rearrangement joins TRBV2 to TRBJ1-5; the D gene is possibly TRBD1 (5 bases). Germline assignment: CDR1 SNHLY and CDR2 FYNNEI. V was pared by 3 bases and J by 5 bases, with 8 bases between. The CDR3 is 13 residues long. CDR3 amino acids: CASSDGAYQPQHF. The CDR3 DNA reads as TGTGCCAGCAGTGATGGGGCCTATCAGCCCCAGCATTTT.

There are a few counts of this clone. The sample holds other DNA sequences that translate to the same CDR3. The V gene is TRBV7-2, the J gene TRBJ2-7, with a weak D call TRBD2 (6 bases). V was trimmed by 2 bases and J by 1 base, leaving 6 bases between them. Germline V gene lookup returns CDR1 SGHTA and CDR2 FQGNSA. The CDR3 is 13 amino acids. Here the CDR3 DNA reads TGTGCCAGCAGCTTAAGCGGGTCCTACGAGCAGTACTTC. This gives the protein CASSLSGSYEQYF.